This TCR beta chain emerged from a study of blood T cells in healthy people across ages. It was with a sample-barcoded 5' primer and a J-beta primer mix that a second PCR of about 7 to 12 cycles was run. TCRdb used MiXCR to reprocess the 5' RACE reads, holding one entry per CDR3 protein. The sample lists around 1,500,000 distinct CDR3 sequences; around 39% were seen once. This clonotype was observed a handful of times. The CDR3 spans 20 residues. Trimming removed 0 bases at V and 2 bases at J, with 24 bases between. Germline CDR1 reads MNHEY; CDR2 reads SVGEGT. What was sequenced was blood. This rearrangement joins TRBV6-2 or TRBV6-3 to TRBJ2-3; D is possibly TRBD2 (7 bases). This sequence was found in a woman between 18 and 29 years old in good health. For the CDR3, the DNA is TGTGCCAGCAGTTACTCGGGCGGGGGCCTCGTCTCGGCACACACAGATACGCAGTATTTT. Its translation is CASSYSGGGLVSAHTDTQYF.